The present T cell receptor (beta chain) was sequenced within a study of blood T cell repertoires in COVID-19. At the level of the study: The study drew acute and convalescent COVID-19 samples from the United States, Italy and Spain. T cells, B-cell-depleted T cells, or PBMCs provided the cDNA or gDNA that served as material.

This clone was seen a handful of times. J lost 5 bases, V lost 3 bases, and 3 bases had no gene match. Germline CDR1 GTSNPN, CDR2 SVGIG (reference sequence). The CDR3 extends over 13 amino acids. Source study methods: Using reference gene primer amplification, nucleated cell counts were estimated. Here immunoSEQ multiplex PCR was the method, and the copy in TCRdb shows in-frame clones only, minus some. That table is the source of V, J and clone size, and D and trimming were worked out from the DNA. The table lists about 80,000 clones, 70% to 80% of them singletons. This sequence was found in a man between 65 and 85 years old with active or convalescent COVID-19. This chain uses TRBV30 with TRBJ1-5; TRBD1 matches at 8 bases. The sequencing sample was made of peripheral blood. The CDR3: CAWSRGLHQPQHF. In DNA form, the CDR3 reads TGTGCCTGGAGCAGGGGGCTTCATCAGCCCCAGCATTTT.